The TCR beta chain under discussion was sequenced for a study of blood T cells in healthy people across ages. Study findings and constraints: There was no known CMV status for donors, so expanded clonotype changes were possibly confounded. TCR beta diversity correlated strongly with naive T cell percentage. Fewer expanded clones and more diversity marked long-lived versus aged donors.

This clonotype was observed a handful of times. What it binds is unknown. Extraction of total RNA produced a minimum of 5 micrograms from each sample. Primed by a sample-barcoded 5' primer and a J-beta primer mix, a second PCR proceeded for about 6 to 11 cycles. TCRdb redid the calling of the 5' RACE reads with MiXCR, one entry per CDR3 protein. The profile covers approximately 1,700,000 distinct CDR3 sequences, with about 39% appearing a single time and about 23% taken by the ten largest. Sequencing used blood. The receptor's source is a human donor in good health.

The CDR3 protein is CATSEPGLSYGYTF. The CDR3 DNA reads TGTGCCACCAGTGAGCCTGGGTTATCCTATGGCTACACCTTC. The rearrangement joins TRBV24-1 to TRBJ1-2, with D unclear. The CDR3 has 14 amino acids. Trimming stripped 4 bases from V and 4 bases from J, with 12 bases between. The V gene's germline CDR1 is KGHDR and CDR2 SFDVKD.